The 18 T cell receptor beta chains below all came from one sample that was sequenced in a study of cytomegalovirus exposure and HLA in healthy donors. Clones were read by immunoSEQ multiplex PCR, and TCRdb kept only the in-frame ones, dropping some. The sample has a few hundred thousand clones; roughly 84% are singletons. The specimen sequenced was PBMCs. The receptor set was obtained from a woman aged 30 to 39 in good health and CMV-seropositive.

The rearrangement links TRBV13 to TRBJ2-1, with D possibly being TRBD1 (6 bases). Per germline, CDR1 PRHDT and CDR2 FYEKMQ (reference sequence). Trimming pared 7 bases from V and 3 bases from J, leaving 10 bases between. This CDR3 is built from 13 residues. In DNA, the CDR3 is TGTGCCAGCAAACAGGGTAACTACAATGAGCAGTTCTTC. It encodes CASKQGNYNEQFF.

This chain's CDR3 is CASSYGTYNEQFF. CDR3 DNA sequence: TGTGCCAGCAGTTATGGGACCTACAATGAGCAGTTCTTC. The gene calls are TRBV6-5 and TRBJ2-1; no reliable D call. Germline V lookup: CDR1 MNHEY, CDR2 SVGAGI. Trimming left V 3 bases short and J 2 bases short, with 5 bases between. The CDR3 length is 13 residues.

The chain combines TRBV7-2 with TRBJ2-3; 10 bases align to TRBD2. CDR1 is SGHTA, CDR2 FQGNSA, per germline. V trimming: 7 bases; J trimming: 1 base; junction bases outside the gene matches: 8. The CDR3 runs 16 residues. This chain's CDR3 is CASTPGLAGGTDTQYF. CDR3 in DNA: TGTGCCAGCACCCCAGGGCTAGCGGGGGGCACAGATACGCAGTATTTT.

The rearrangement uses TRBV29-1 and TRBJ2-1; D is perhaps TRBD1 or TRBD2 (5 bases each). This CDR3 spans 11 amino acids. V dropped 4 bases and J dropped 10 bases, with 11 bases sitting between them. Germline V gene data show CDR1 as SQVTM and CDR2 as ANQGSEA. The CDR3 sequence is CSVGGVQEQFF. The CDR3 nucleotides are TGCAGCGTTGGAGGGGTCCAAGAGCAGTTCTTC.

The chain has TRBV10-3 and TRBJ2-1; 11 bases map to TRBD2. The CDR3 covers 14 residues. Germline V gives CDR1 ENHRY, CDR2 SYGVKD. V gave up 10 bases and J gave up 3 bases; unmatched junction bases: 5. CDR3 sequence (DNA): TGTGCCACTCTCACTAGCGGGAGCTACAATGAGCAGTTCTTC. Translation: CATLTSGSYNEQFF.

This sequence joins TRBV7-2 and TRBJ2-7; 7 bases line up with TRBD1. The CDR3 consists of 14 residues. After removal of 4 bases from V and 2 bases from J, the junction contained 5 bases not matched to a gene. CDR1 is SGHTA and CDR2 is FQGNSA in the germline V gene. The chain's CDR3 is CASSSGTDPYEQYF. DNA for the CDR3: TGTGCCAGCAGCTCCGGGACAGACCCCTACGAGCAGTACTTC.

The V call is TRBV10-3, the J call TRBJ1-2, with 7 bases fitting TRBD1. The J segment lost 2 bases and the V segment lost 4 bases, leaving 1 base of the junction unmatched. Germline assignment: CDR1 ENHRY and CDR2 SYGVKD. The CDR3 consists of 13 residues. CDR3 sequence (DNA): TGTGCCATCAGTGGGACAGGAAACTATGGCTACACCTTC. As protein: CAISGTGNYGYTF.

This chain links TRBV19 with TRBJ1-1; D ambiguous. Deletions cut 7 bases from V and 8 bases from J, with 11 bases between. Germline loops: CDR1 LNHDA, CDR2 SQIVND (reference sequence). This CDR3 comprises 11 residues. In DNA, the CDR3 is TGTGCCAGTACAATCGGCGTCGAAGCTTTCTTT. This encodes CASTIGVEAFF.

The table lists this clone with a count of one. The V and J genes are TRBV27 and TRBJ2-3; 11 positions match TRBD2. CDR3 length: 13 residues. The V gene's germline CDR1 is MNHEY and CDR2 SMNVEV (reference sequence). J lost 4 bases, V lost 6 bases, and 0 bases had no gene match. The CDR3 sequence: CASRLAGADTQYF. CDR3 sequence (DNA): TGTGCCAGCAGACTAGCGGGAGCAGATACGCAGTATTTT.

This clone has just a few counts. V usage is TRBV29-1 and J usage is TRBJ1-2, with 9 bases identical to TRBD1. The CDR3 contains 11 residues. The germline V gene encodes CDR1 SQVTM and CDR2 ANQGSEA. The J segment lost 6 bases and the V segment lost 8 bases, leaving 4 bases of the junction unmatched. The CDR3 region is CSSGQGDGYTF. The CDR3 bases are TGCAGCTCGGGACAGGGTGATGGCTACACCTTC. The whole variable domain, remainder taken from reference TRBV29-1 and TRBJ1-2, is SAVISQKPSRDICQRGTSLTIQCQVDSQVTMMFWYRQQPGQSLTLIATANQGSEATYESGFVIDKFPISRPNLTFSTLTVSNMSPEDSSIYLCSSGQGDGYTFGSGTRLTVV.

The chain employs TRBV5-1 and TRBJ1-4, with D hard to call. V gave up 4 bases and J gave up 6 bases, with 10 bases separating them. Germline V CDR1 and CDR2: SGHRS, YFSETQ. This CDR3 is 13 amino acids long. The CDR3 nucleotides are TGCGCCAGCAGCGAGGCGGCAGATGAAAAACTGTTTTTT. It codes for CASSEAADEKLFF.

The chain joins TRBV30 to TRBJ2-2; D is undetermined. Deletions cut 0 bases from V and 7 bases from J, with 3 bases between. There are 11 residues in the CDR3. The V gene's germline CDR1 is GTSNPN and CDR2 SVGIG (reference sequence). The CDR3 here is CAWSVVGELFF. The CDR3 DNA follows: TGTGCCTGGAGTGTGGTCGGGGAGCTGTTTTTT.

In its sample, this clone was seen once. The rearrangement uses TRBV11-2 and TRBJ2-5, with D tentatively TRBD2 (5 bases). Trimming shortened V by 1 base and J by 5 bases, and 11 bases separated the two germline ends. The germline gives CDR1 SGHAT, CDR2 FQNNGV. The CDR3 extends over 14 amino acids. The DNA for the CDR3 is TGTGCCAGCAGCTTAGGGACTCTTACGGAGACCCAGTACTTC. It translates to CASSLGTLTETQYF.

This rearrangement joins TRBV18 to TRBJ2-7; 12 nucleotides agree with TRBD2. The trim removed 3 bases at V and 6 bases at J, leaving 6 bases unmatched. CDR1 and CDR2 from the germline V gene are KGHSH and LQKENI. The CDR3 covers 15 residues. As DNA, the CDR3 is TGTGCCAGCTCACCTCGACTAGCGGGAGCCAGCGAGCAGTACTTC. It translates to CASSPRLAGASEQYF.

This chain links TRBV27 with TRBJ2-3; D call uncertain. The CDR3 spans 17 residues. V dropped 5 bases and J dropped 0 bases, with 18 bases sitting between them. Germline CDR1 reads MNHEY; CDR2 reads SMNVEV (reference sequence). The CDR3 loop is CASSGKTPLSSTDTQYF. The CDR3 DNA sequence: TGTGCCAGCAGTGGGAAAACACCTCTTTCTAGCACAGATACGCAGTATTTT.

The chain uses TRBV5-6 and TRBJ1-1; perhaps TRBD1 as D (5 bases). V gave up 4 bases and J gave up 3 bases, with 22 bases separating them. Per germline, CDR1 SGHDT and CDR2 YYEEEE. The CDR3 is made up of 17 amino acids. CDR3 protein: CASSPLGTHGGYTEAFF. The DNA of the CDR3 is TGTGCCAGCAGCCCGTTGGGGACGCACGGAGGGTACACTGAAGCTTTCTTT. The full variable domain, with the rest looked up from reference TRBV5-6 and TRBJ1-1, is DAGVTQSPTHLIKTRGQQVTLRCSPKSGHDTVSWYQQALGQGPQFIFQYYEEEERQRGNFPDRFSGHQFPNYSSELNVNALLLGDSALYLCASSPLGTHGGYTEAFFGQGTRLTVV.

The rearrangement links TRBV7-8 to TRBJ1-2, with D tentatively TRBD1 (5 bases). This CDR3 has 14 amino acids. Germline V gene lookup returns CDR1 SGHVS and CDR2 FQNEAQ. Trimming cost V 1 base and J 3 bases, with 9 bases left between them. The CDR3 region has the DNA TGTGCCAGCAGCTTAGGGGGGAATGACTATGGCTACACCTTC. Translated: CASSLGGNDYGYTF.

In DNA form, the CDR3 reads TGTGCCAGCAGCTTATCCCTGAACTATGGCTACACCTTC. Translated: CASSLSLNYGYTF. The chain recombines TRBV11-2 with TRBJ1-2; D is unresolved. The CDR3 length is 13 residues. V dropped 2 bases and J dropped 2 bases, with 6 bases sitting between them. Per the germline V gene, CDR1 is SGHAT and CDR2 is FQNNGV.